What follows are 14 T cell receptor beta chains derived from one specimen sequenced in a study of blood T cell repertoires in COVID-19. Some clones are missing from TCRdb's copy, which holds only in-frame ones; the method was immunoSEQ multiplex PCR. The sample records 80,000 to 100,000 clones, around 81% being singletons. The sample was peripheral blood. The source is a man aged 50 to 60 who had recovered from COVID-19.

The V call is TRBV7-2, the J call TRBJ2-7, with D tentatively TRBD1 (6 bases). Trimming took 4 bases from V and 3 from J, leaving 10 bases between them. The germline V gene encodes CDR1 SGHTA and CDR2 FQGNSA. This CDR3 has 13 amino acids. CDR3 sequence (DNA): TGTGCCAGCAGCTCTACAGGGTTCTACGAGCAGTACTTC. Amino acid sequence: CASSSTGFYEQYF. Based on the CDR3 plus reference TRBV7-2 and TRBJ2-7, the full variable domain is GAGVSQSPSNKVTEKGKDVELRCDPISGHTALYWYRQSLGQGLEFLIYFQGNSAPDKSGLPSDRFSAERTGGSVSTLTIQRTQQEDSAVYLCASSSTGFYEQYFGPGTRLTVT.

The rearrangement links TRBV27 to TRBJ1-2; D ambiguous. The CDR3 has 16 residues. With 0 bases removed from V and 1 base from J, the gap between germline ends came to 12 bases. The germline CDR1 and CDR2 sequences are MNHEY and SMNVEV (reference sequence). The CDR3 is CASSLSRYSNNYGYTF. CDR3 DNA: TGTGCCAGCAGTTTATCCCGGTATTCGAATAACTATGGCTACACCTTC.

The DNA of the CDR3 is TGTGCCATCAGTGAAAACAGAGAATACGAGCAGTACTTC. Its translation: CAISENREYEQYF. V and J are TRBV10-3 and TRBJ2-7; D remains unclear. CDR3 length: 13 amino acids. With 3 bases removed from V and 4 bases from J, the gap between germline ends came to 10 bases. Per germline, CDR1 ENHRY and CDR2 SYGVKD.

V and J are TRBV14 and TRBJ2-4; 10 nucleotides line up with TRBD2. The CDR3 spans 17 residues. J was trimmed by 3 bases and V by 4 bases; bases with no gene match: 9. CDR1 and CDR2 (germline): SGHDN, FVKESK. The CDR3 DNA reads TGTGCCAGCAGCCGATTCAGCGGGGGGGTTGGCAAAAACATTCAGTACTTC. This encodes CASSRFSGGVGKNIQYF.

The rearrangement joins TRBV18 to TRBJ2-7, with D unclear. This CDR3 contains 14 residues. Germline V gene lookup returns CDR1 KGHSH and CDR2 LQKENI. V was cut by 6 bases and J by 5 bases, with 17 bases left in between. The CDR3 coding sequence is TGTGCCAGCTCGCCCGCCGCAGGTGTCGACGAGCAGTACTTC. This sequence encodes CASSPAAGVDEQYF.

The table lists this clone with many counts. The V gene is TRBV9, the J gene TRBJ1-6; D ambiguous. V was pared by 6 bases and J by 9 bases, with 31 bases between. The germline CDR1 and CDR2 sequences are SGDLS and YYNGEE. This CDR3 comprises 19 residues. DNA of the CDR3: TGTGCCAGCAACAGACTCCGGGCCGCGGGCACCCGCACAGTTTCACCCCTCCACTTT. Its translation: CASNRLRAAGTRTVSPLHF.

The V and J genes are TRBV7-2 and TRBJ2-3; 13 bases match TRBD2. V lost 1 base, J lost 5 bases, and 12 bases stayed unmatched. The CDR3 length is 19 residues. Germline V gives CDR1 SGHTA, CDR2 FQGNSA. CDR3 DNA: TGTGCCAGCAGCTTAGATCGAACTAGCGGGAGGGCCGTTGGAGATACGCAGTATTTT. The encoded protein is CASSLDRTSGRAVGDTQYF.

This clone was seen once. J is TRBJ2-1 and V is TRBV13, with 11 positions matching TRBD2. V lost 0 bases to trimming and J lost 10 bases; unmatched junction nucleotides: 5. The germline V gene has CDR1 PRHDT and CDR2 FYEKMQ (reference sequence). The CDR3 sequence is 15 residues long. This chain's CDR3 is CASSLGTSGAWEQFF. The CDR3 DNA reads as TGTGCCAGCAGCTTAGGGACTAGCGGGGCTTGGGAGCAGTTCTTC.

This clone was seen only a few times. V usage is TRBV19 and J usage is TRBJ2-1; TRBD2 matches at 14 bases. The trim removed 6 bases at V and 15 bases at J, leaving 7 bases unmatched. The CDR3 totals 13 residues. Germline CDR1 is LNHDA and CDR2 is SQIVND (reference sequence). The CDR3 region is CASSLTSGGALFF. DNA of the CDR3: TGTGCCAGTAGCTTGACTAGCGGGGGGGCCTTGTTCTTC. The complete variable domain, with remaining parts taken from reference TRBV19 and TRBJ2-1, reads DGGITQSPKYLFRKEGQNVTLSCEQNLNHDAMYWYRQDPGQGLRLIYYSQIVNDFQKGDIAEGYSVSREKKESFPLTVTSAQKNPTAFYLCASSLTSGGALFFGPGTRLTVL.

The chain recombines TRBV7-7 with TRBJ2-1; maybe TRBD2 (7 bases). Germline V CDR1 and CDR2: SSHAT, FNYEAQ (reference sequence). This CDR3 is 15 amino acids long. Trimming shortened V by 5 bases and J by 3 bases, and 14 bases separated the two germline ends. CDR3 sequence (DNA): TGTGCCAGCAGCCCGGGGGGCGCGGGCTACAATGAGCAGTTCTTC. It codes for CASSPGGAGYNEQFF.

The rearrangement joins TRBV5-6 to TRBJ2-7, with a weak D call TRBD1 (6 bases). The CDR3 consists of 13 residues. Trimming took 4 bases from V and 5 from J, leaving 13 bases between them. Germline V gives CDR1 SGHDT, CDR2 YYEEEE. CDR3 sequence: CASSHYRAHEQYF. The DNA of the CDR3 is TGTGCCAGCAGCCATTACAGGGCCCACGAGCAGTACTTC.

A few counts support this clone. The rearrangement links TRBV13 to TRBJ2-4; 11 bases fit TRBD1. Per germline, CDR1 PRHDT and CDR2 FYEKMQ (reference sequence). The CDR3 has 15 amino acids. The V segment lost 5 bases and the J segment 7 bases; nucleotides outside the gene matches: 7. The CDR3 loop is CASSSGQGAGNIQYF. In nucleotides, the CDR3 is TGTGCCAGCAGCAGCGGACAGGGGGCCGGCAACATTCAGTACTTC.

The chain couples TRBV5-4 to TRBJ2-7, with 8 bases aligning to TRBD1. With V trimmed by 4 bases and J by 2 bases, 5 bases remained unmatched. Germline CDR1 SGHNT, CDR2 YYREEE (reference sequence). The CDR3 runs 14 residues. In DNA, the CDR3 is TGTGCCAGCAGCGTAACAGGGGGAACCTACGAGCAGTACTTC. This sequence encodes CASSVTGGTYEQYF.

The V and J genes are TRBV9 and TRBJ2-1, with 11 bases matching TRBD2. The CDR3 consists of 16 residues. Germline V lookup: CDR1 SGDLS, CDR2 YYNGEE. The junction had 10 bases not matched to a gene; V was cut back by 3 bases and J by 8 bases. The DNA of the CDR3 is TGTGCCAGCAGCGCTCTATTAGCGGGAGGGCCCTATGAGCAGTTCTTC. Protein: CASSALLAGGPYEQFF. Supplemented by reference TRBV9 and TRBJ2-1, the full variable domain reads DSGVTQTPKHLITATGQRVTLRCSPRSGDLSVYWYQQSLDQGLQFLIQYYNGEERAKGNILERFSAQQFPDLHSELNLSSLELGDSALYFCASSALLAGGPYEQFFGPGTRLTVL.